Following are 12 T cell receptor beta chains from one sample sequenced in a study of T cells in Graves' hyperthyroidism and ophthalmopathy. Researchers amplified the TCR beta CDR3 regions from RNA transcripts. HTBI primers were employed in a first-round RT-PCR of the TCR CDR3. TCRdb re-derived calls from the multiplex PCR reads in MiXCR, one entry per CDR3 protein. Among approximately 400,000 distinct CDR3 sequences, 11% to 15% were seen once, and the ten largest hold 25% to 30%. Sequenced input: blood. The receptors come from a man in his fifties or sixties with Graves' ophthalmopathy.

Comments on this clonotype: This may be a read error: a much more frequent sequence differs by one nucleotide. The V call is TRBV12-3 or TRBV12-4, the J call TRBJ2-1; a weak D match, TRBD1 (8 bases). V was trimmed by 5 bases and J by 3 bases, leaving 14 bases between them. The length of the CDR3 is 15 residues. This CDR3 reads CASSETGEGYNEQFF. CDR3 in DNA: TGTGCCAGCAGTGAGACAGGGGAGGGCTACAATGAGCAGTTCTTC.

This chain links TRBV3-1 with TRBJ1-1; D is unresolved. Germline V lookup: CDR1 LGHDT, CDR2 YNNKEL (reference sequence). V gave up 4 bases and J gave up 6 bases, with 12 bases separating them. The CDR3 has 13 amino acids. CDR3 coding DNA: TGTGCCAGCAGCCCGGACCCGAAATCTGAAGCTTTCTTT. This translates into CASSPDPKSEAFF.

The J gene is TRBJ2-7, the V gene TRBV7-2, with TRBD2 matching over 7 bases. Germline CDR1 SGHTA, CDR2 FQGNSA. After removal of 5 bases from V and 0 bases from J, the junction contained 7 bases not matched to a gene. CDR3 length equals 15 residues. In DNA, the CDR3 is TGTGCCAGCAGCGCTCGCGGGACTACCTCCTACGAGCAGTACTTC. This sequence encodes CASSARGTTSYEQYF. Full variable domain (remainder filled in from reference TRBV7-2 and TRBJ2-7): GAGVSQSPSNKVTEKGKDVELRCDPISGHTALYWYRQSLGQGLEFLIYFQGNSAPDKSGLPSDRFSAERTGGSVSTLTIQRTQQEDSAVYLCASSARGTTSYEQYFGPGTRLTVT.

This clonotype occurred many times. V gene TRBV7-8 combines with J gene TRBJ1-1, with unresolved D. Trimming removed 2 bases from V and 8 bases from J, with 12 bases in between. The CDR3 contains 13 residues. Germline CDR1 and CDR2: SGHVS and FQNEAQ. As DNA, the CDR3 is TGTGCCAGCAGCTTAACGCAAGCAATAGAAGCTTTCTTT. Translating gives CASSLTQAIEAFF. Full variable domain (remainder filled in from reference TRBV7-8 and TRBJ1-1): GAGVSQSPRYKVAKRGQDVALRCDPISGHVSLFWYQQALGQGPEFLTYFQNEAQLDKSGLPSDRFFAERPEGSVSTLKIQRTQQEDSAVYLCASSLTQAIEAFFGQGTRLTVV.

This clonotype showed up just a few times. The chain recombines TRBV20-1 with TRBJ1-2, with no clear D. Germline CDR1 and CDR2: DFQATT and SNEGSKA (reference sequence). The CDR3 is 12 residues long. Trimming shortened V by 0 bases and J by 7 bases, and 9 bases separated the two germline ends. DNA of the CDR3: TGCAGTGCTAGAGATTTTTCGCTTGGCTACACCTTC. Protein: CSARDFSLGYTF.

CDR3 sequence reads: CASSRPSGTNTDTQYF. The CDR3 DNA follows: TGTGCCAGCAGTCGCCCTTCCGGGACTAACACAGATACGCAGTATTTT. The chain links TRBV6-2 or TRBV6-3 to TRBJ2-3; 7 bases are a match to TRBD2. CDR1 MNHEY and CDR2 SVGEGT come from the germline V gene. Germline trimming cut 5 bases from V and 2 bases from J; bases unmatched to any gene: 10. The CDR3 has 16 residues.

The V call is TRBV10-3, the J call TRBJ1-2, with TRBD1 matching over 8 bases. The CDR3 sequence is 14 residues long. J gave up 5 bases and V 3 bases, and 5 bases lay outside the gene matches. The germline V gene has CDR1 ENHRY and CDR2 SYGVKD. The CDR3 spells CAISEGQGNYGYTF. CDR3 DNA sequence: TGTGCCATCAGTGAAGGACAGGGCAATTATGGCTACACCTTC.

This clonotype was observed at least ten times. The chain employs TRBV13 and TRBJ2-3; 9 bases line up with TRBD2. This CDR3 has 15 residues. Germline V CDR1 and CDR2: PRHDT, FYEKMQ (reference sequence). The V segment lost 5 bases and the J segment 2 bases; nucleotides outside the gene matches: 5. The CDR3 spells CASSAGGPYTDTQYF. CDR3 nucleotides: TGTGCCAGCAGCGCGGGAGGGCCTTACACAGATACGCAGTATTTT.

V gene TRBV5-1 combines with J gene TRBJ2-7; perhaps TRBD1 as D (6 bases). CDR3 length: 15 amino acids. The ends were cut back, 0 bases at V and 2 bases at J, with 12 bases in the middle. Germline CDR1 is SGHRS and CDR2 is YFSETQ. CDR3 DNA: TGCGCCAGCAGCTTGGTGGCAGGGGAACCCTACGAGCAGTACTTC. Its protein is CASSLVAGEPYEQYF.

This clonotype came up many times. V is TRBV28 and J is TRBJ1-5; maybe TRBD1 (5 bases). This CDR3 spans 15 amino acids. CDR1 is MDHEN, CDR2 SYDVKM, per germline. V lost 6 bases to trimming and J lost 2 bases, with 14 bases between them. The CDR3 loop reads CASSRVTVGNQPQHF. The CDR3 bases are TGTGCCAGCAGCCGAGTGACAGTGGGCAATCAGCCCCAGCATTTT.

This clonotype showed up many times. The CDR3 is CASSLGTGHQPQHF. Here the CDR3 DNA reads TGCGCCAGCAGCTTGGGGACAGGACATCAGCCCCAGCATTTT. The rearrangement links TRBV5-1 to TRBJ1-5, with 7 bases that match TRBD1. CDR1 SGHRS and CDR2 YFSETQ come from the germline V gene. The CDR3 consists of 14 residues. With 0 bases clipped from V and 5 bases from J, the junction kept 2 bases outside the gene matches.

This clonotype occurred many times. The CDR3 protein is CASTPTRGNTEAFF. For the CDR3, the DNA is TGTGCCAGCACTCCCACCCGTGGGAACACTGAAGCTTTCTTT. The chain joins TRBV12-3 or TRBV12-4 to TRBJ1-1, with D hard to call. Trimming pared 7 bases from V and 1 base from J, leaving 13 bases between. CDR3 length: 14 residues.